This record concerns one T cell receptor (beta chain) sequence. No antigen is known for it. CDR3 size: 13 residues. Trimming left V 5 bases short and J 8 bases short, with 15 bases between. Germline CDR1 reads SEHNR; CDR2 reads FQNEAQ (reference sequence). The data stem from a study of tumor-infiltrating lymphocytes in localized non-small cell lung cancer. The overall study: Patients included smokers and never-smokers with various histologies, some sampled after neoadjuvant chemotherapy.

Notes on the study in general: No T-cell fraction difference was seen between IM1 and IM2 tumors.

Sequencing used immunoSEQ multiplex PCR; TCRdb keeps in-frame clones, though not all of them. The table has roughly 13,000 clones, approximately 71% seen once. Sequenced sample: uninvolved lung tissue not adjacent to the tumor. The receptor comes from a human donor with non-small cell lung cancer. The rearrangement uses TRBV7-9 and TRBJ1-2; D possibly corresponds to TRBD1 (5 bases). CDR3 loop: CASSPSGTGGYTF. CDR3 DNA: TGTGCCAGCAGCCCGTCCGGGACCGGCGGCTACACCTTC.